These 25 T cell receptor beta chains originate from one sample sequenced in a study of T cell responses to AZD1222 COVID-19 vaccine. Sequenced by immunoSEQ multiplex PCR; TCRdb stores in-frame clones only, minus some. The profile shows 95,000 to 100,000 clones, 87% of them singletons. Sample: peripheral blood, taken 28 days after the second AZD1222 dose. Source of these receptors: an adult who received the AZD1222 COVID-19 vaccine.

The chain recombines TRBV2 with TRBJ2-3; TRBD1 agrees at 8 bases. This CDR3 spans 12 amino acids. The germline CDR1 and CDR2 sequences are SNHLY and FYNNEI. V lost 7 bases to trimming and J lost 6 bases; unmatched junction nucleotides: 3. The CDR3 sequence: CASNHRGDTQYF. CDR3 DNA sequence: TGTGCCAGCAACCACAGGGGGGATACGCAGTATTTT.

This clone has just one count. The genes are TRBV2 and TRBJ1-2; 8 bases fit TRBD1. The V and J ends lost 9 bases and 4 bases, in that order; junction bases with no gene match: 1. This CDR3 is 11 amino acids long. The germline V gene encodes CDR1 SNHLY and CDR2 FYNNEI. This CDR3 is CASTGGYGYTF. The CDR3 bases are TGTGCCAGTACAGGGGGCTATGGCTACACCTTC.

This clone was observed a single time. The genes are TRBV5-1 and TRBJ1-6; 7 nucleotides align to TRBD1. The CDR3 runs to 14 residues. With V trimmed by 7 bases and J by 6 bases, 7 bases remained unmatched. From germline, CDR1 is SGHRS and CDR2 YFSETQ. The chain's CDR3 is CASRADRVNSPLHF. The CDR3 bases are TGCGCCAGCCGGGCCGACAGGGTTAATTCACCCCTCCACTTT.

The CDR3 loop is CASRPPTGQDFYEQYF. CDR3 bases: TGTGCCAGCAGACCACCCACGGGACAGGACTTCTACGAGCAGTACTTC. The chain is built from TRBV28 and TRBJ2-7, with TRBD1 identical over 8 bases. The germline CDR1 and CDR2 sequences are MDHEN and SYDVKM. CDR3 length: 16 residues. Trimming cost V 6 bases and J 3 bases; bases outside gene matches: 13.

The CDR3 DNA reads as TGTGCCAGCAGCCAAGATGAGGGGGCGAAGGCTTTCTTT. Translating gives CASSQDEGAKAFF. The chain joins TRBV3-1 (or the pseudogene TRBV3-2) to TRBJ1-1, with 7 positions matching TRBD1. Germline CDR1 reads LGHDT; CDR2 reads YNNKEL (reference sequence). V was clipped by 0 bases and J by 11 bases; unmatched bases: 6. This CDR3 comprises 13 residues.

The genes are TRBV4-1 and TRBJ1-3; D remains unclear. CDR3 length: 13 residues. The V end lost 1 base, the J end lost 4 bases, and 5 bases lay between the germline ends. Germline CDR1 and CDR2: MGHRA and YSYEKL. The CDR3 loop is CASSQVNGNTIYF. The CDR3 DNA follows: TGCGCCAGCAGCCAAGTTAACGGAAACACCATATATTTT.

V and J are TRBV7-2 and TRBJ2-2, with 13 bases identical to TRBD2. The CDR3 runs to 17 residues. Trimming cost V 5 bases and J 0 bases; bases outside gene matches: 3. Germline V gene data show CDR1 as SGHTA and CDR2 as FQGNSA. The CDR3 here is CASSRTSGSANTGELFF. The CDR3 nucleotides read TGTGCCAGCAGCCGGACTAGCGGGAGCGCGAACACCGGGGAGCTGTTTTTT.

The rearrangement links TRBV7-9 to TRBJ2-5; 7 bases align to TRBD1. V trimming: 5 bases; J trimming: 1 base; junction bases outside the gene matches: 4. The V gene's germline CDR1 is SEHNR and CDR2 FQNEAQ (reference sequence). The CDR3 is 14 residues long. The CDR3 region is CASSPGQLQETQYF. DNA for the CDR3: TGTGCCAGCAGCCCGGGACAGCTCCAAGAGACCCAGTACTTC. Using reference TRBV7-9 and TRBJ2-5 for the parts outside the CDR3, the full variable domain is DTGVSQNPRHKITKRGQNVTFRCDPISEHNRLYWYRQTLGQGPEFLTYFQNEAQLEKSRLLSDRFSAERPKGSFSTLEIQRTEQGDSAMYLCASSPGQLQETQYFGPGTRLLVL.

The chain carries TRBV15 and TRBJ2-1, with TRBD1 matching over 7 bases. The CDR3 runs to 16 residues. Germline V gene sequence: CDR1 LNHNV, CDR2 YYDKDF (reference sequence). Germline trimming cut 3 bases from V and 4 bases from J; bases unmatched to any gene: 9. CDR3 in amino acids: CATSRTYRDRYNEQFF. The DNA for the CDR3 is TGTGCCACCAGCAGGACCTACCGGGACAGATACAATGAGCAGTTCTTC.

The chain joins TRBV5-1 to TRBJ1-1, with D perhaps TRBD1 (6 bases). V dropped 0 bases and J dropped 1 base, with 10 bases sitting between them. There are 15 residues in the CDR3. Germline-derived CDR1 and CDR2 are SGHRS and YFSETQ. CDR3 in amino acids: CASSLEARGNTEAFF. CDR3 bases: TGCGCCAGCAGCTTGGAGGCCAGGGGGAACACTGAAGCTTTCTTT.

This clone was counted a few times. The chain carries TRBV7-9 and TRBJ1-1; 7 nucleotides align to TRBD1. The CDR3 length is 15 residues. Germline CDR1 and CDR2: SEHNR and FQNEAQ (reference sequence). V was clipped by 5 bases and J by 5 bases; unmatched bases: 11. The CDR3 sequence is CASSPPYRGETEAFF. The CDR3, as DNA: TGTGCCAGCAGCCCCCCTTACAGGGGTGAGACTGAAGCTTTCTTT. Using reference TRBV7-9 and TRBJ1-1 for the parts outside the CDR3, the full variable domain is DTGVSQNPRHKITKRGQNVTFRCDPISEHNRLYWYRQTLGQGPEFLTYFQNEAQLEKSRLLSDRFSAERPKGSFSTLEIQRTEQGDSAMYLCASSPPYRGETEAFFGQGTRLTVV.

The gene calls are TRBV28 and TRBJ1-2; 11 nucleotides match TRBD1. Unmatched junction bases numbered 10, after V lost 4 bases and J lost 0 bases. Germline CDR1 reads MDHEN; CDR2 reads SYDVKM. This CDR3 contains 18 residues. CDR3 residues: CASSWDRGILLSNYGYTF. CDR3 nucleotide sequence: TGTGCCAGCAGTTGGGACAGGGGGATCCTACTTTCTAACTATGGCTACACCTTC.

The chain joins TRBV2 to TRBJ2-7, with D unresolved. The germline CDR1 and CDR2 sequences are SNHLY and FYNNEI. The CDR3 is 11 amino acids. The germline V and J ends were trimmed by 6 bases and 7 bases, with 10 bases remaining between them. The CDR3 nucleotides are TGTGCCAGCAGATTTTCCAGAGAGCAGTACTTC. Translation gives CASRFSREQYF. The variable domain in full, completed from reference TRBV2 and TRBJ2-7, reads EPEVTQTPSHQVTQMGQEVILRCVPISNHLYFYWYRQILGQKVEFLVSFYNNEISEKSEIFDDQFSVERPDGSNFTLKIRSTKLEDSAMYFCASRFSREQYFGPGTRLTVT.

The chain joins TRBV30 to TRBJ1-5; weak D call: TRBD1 (5 bases). Germline V CDR1 and CDR2: GTSNPN, SVGIG (reference sequence). V was pared by 4 bases and J by 5 bases, with 15 bases between. This CDR3 contains 14 residues. CDR3 sequence reads: CAWNLGGGDQPQHF. CDR3 DNA: TGTGCCTGGAACCTTGGGGGTGGGGATCAGCCCCAGCATTTT.

The chain has TRBV7-3 and TRBJ1-1; weak D call: TRBD1 (5 bases). The V end lost 4 bases, the J end lost 0 bases, and 9 bases lay between the germline ends. CDR3 length: 14 amino acids. CDR1 and CDR2 (germline): SGHTA, FQGTGA. DNA for the CDR3: TGTGCCAGCAGCTCACAGGCCCTGAACACTGAAGCTTTCTTT. This sequence encodes CASSSQALNTEAFF.

The chain combines TRBV12-3 or TRBV12-4 with TRBJ1-5; D not resolved. Trimming pared 0 bases from V and 2 bases from J, leaving 2 bases between. The CDR3 is 13 amino acids. CDR3 protein: CASSLAGNQPQHF. The CDR3 DNA is TGTGCCAGCAGTTTAGCGGGCAATCAGCCCCAGCATTTT.

This chain joins TRBV11-1 and TRBJ2-3; possibly TRBD2 for D (5 bases). Per the germline V gene, CDR1 is SGHAT and CDR2 is FQDESV (reference sequence). CDR3 length: 16 residues. Trimming removed 1 base from V and 4 bases from J, with 15 bases in between. The DNA of the CDR3 is TGTGCCAGCAGCTTAGTGGGGTCGCTAGCCGCAGATACGCAGTATTTT. Amino acids: CASSLVGSLAADTQYF.

The chain couples TRBV28 to TRBJ1-1; D is undetermined. The CDR3 loop spans 14 amino acids. Germline CDR1 MDHEN, CDR2 SYDVKM. V was clipped by 4 bases and J by 0 bases, with 9 bases between them. CDR3 sequence reads: CASSSGSMNTEAFF. The CDR3 DNA sequence: TGTGCCAGCAGTTCTGGGAGCATGAACACTGAAGCTTTCTTT.

V is TRBV3-1 (or the pseudogene TRBV3-2) and J is TRBJ2-5; D is possibly TRBD1 (5 bases). This CDR3 contains 16 residues. The germline V and J ends were trimmed by 3 bases and 4 bases, with 18 bases remaining between them. Germline V gene data show CDR1 as LGHDT and CDR2 as YNNKEL (reference sequence). CDR3 DNA sequence: TGTGCCAGCAGCCAGGTATGGCAGGGTAATCGAGAGACCCAGTACTTC. Protein: CASSQVWQGNRETQYF.

V usage is TRBV2 and J usage is TRBJ2-2; a possible D gene is TRBD1 (5 bases). Looked up from germline, CDR1 is SNHLY and CDR2 is FYNNEI. The germline V and J ends were trimmed by 8 bases and 4 bases, with 11 bases remaining between them. The length of the CDR3 is 13 residues. The DNA for the CDR3 is TGTGCCAGCGCCGAAACAGGCACCGGGGAGCTGTTTTTT. The encoded protein is CASAETGTGELFF.

The rearrangement links TRBV5-6 to TRBJ1-2; D uncertain. CDR3 size: 14 residues. Germline CDR1 is SGHDT and CDR2 is YYEEEE. V was cut by 4 bases and J by 4 bases, with 14 bases left in between. The CDR3 here is CASSGTEIVYGYTF. The DNA for the CDR3 is TGTGCCAGCAGCGGAACGGAAATAGTCTATGGCTACACCTTC.

The rearrangement uses TRBV7-6 and TRBJ1-1; D gene ambiguous. Germline loops: CDR1 SGHVS, CDR2 FNYEAQ. The CDR3 is 19 amino acids. Trimming took 1 base from V and 0 from J, leaving 21 bases between them. The CDR3 sequence is CASSLGQAGGAGLNTEAFF. The DNA of the CDR3 is TGTGCCAGCAGCTTAGGCCAGGCCGGCGGAGCGGGTCTGAACACTGAAGCTTTCTTT. Drawing the rest from reference TRBV7-6 and TRBJ1-1, the complete variable domain is GAGVSQSPRYKVTKRGQDVALRCDPISGHVSLYWYRQALGQGPEFLTYFNYEAQQDKSGLPNDRFSAERPEGSISTLTIQRTEQRDSAMYRCASSLGQAGGAGLNTEAFFGQGTRLTVV.

The chain employs TRBV27 and TRBJ2-7; the D gene is possibly TRBD2 (6 bases). Germline values: CDR1 MNHEY, CDR2 SMNVEV (reference sequence). Trimming took off 2 bases at V and 0 bases at J, with 11 bases between the two ends. The CDR3 totals 15 residues. CDR3 protein: CASSLGGGNSYEQYF. In DNA, the CDR3 is TGTGCCAGCAGTTTAGGTGGGGGGAACTCCTACGAGCAGTACTTC.

The chain links TRBV30 to TRBJ1-5; a weak D match, TRBD1 (5 bases). The germline V gene encodes CDR1 GTSNPN and CDR2 SVGIG (reference sequence). With 4 bases removed from V and 7 bases from J, the gap between germline ends came to 17 bases. The CDR3 is 14 residues long. In DNA form, the CDR3 reads TGTGCCTGGACGGGACGAGGTTTAAGGCAGCCCCAGCATTTT. It codes for CAWTGRGLRQPQHF.

The chain employs TRBV5-1 and TRBJ1-1; TRBD1 agrees at 8 bases. The germline gives CDR1 SGHRS, CDR2 YFSETQ. Losses at the gene ends were 7 bases for V and 7 bases for J; bases not matched to a gene: 6. CDR3 length: 12 residues. Written as DNA, the CDR3 is TGCGCCAGCTCACAACAGGGGGATGAAGCTTTCTTT. Translating it yields CASSQQGDEAFF.